This T cell receptor (beta chain) came from a study of cytomegalovirus exposure and HLA in healthy donors. Germline CDR1 is SNHLY and CDR2 is FYNNEI. The CDR3 has 14 amino acids. The primer mix had 60 Vbeta and 13 Jbeta primers. Assay: immunoSEQ multiplex PCR; the TCRdb copy retains only in-frame clones and omits some. The sample holds about 110,000 clones, about 90% seen once. This chain joins TRBV2 and TRBJ2-5, with 7 bases identical to TRBD1. The tail of the sequence fits TRBJ2-7 better, so the J call may be wrong. The sample comprised PBMCs. The receptor was isolated from a man aged 35 to 55 in good health and CMV-seronegative. The CDR3: CASQTGTENYEQYF. The CDR3 nucleotides are TGTGCCAGTCAGACCGGGACAGAAAATTACGAGCAGTACTTC.